Listed here is a single T cell receptor (beta chain). This clone occurred a few times. Its antigen is not yet known. Base qualities are not at hand, and no much larger clone is one base apart. This specimen's time point label, per the study, means: human tissue collected at research (rapid) autopsy. Over a roughly 3-year period, a research-autopsy study prospectively enrolled about seven adult allo-HCT recipients who had steroid-refractory GVHD. Gastrointestinal GVHD was present in all GVHD patients, each of whom received several lines of GVHD-directed therapy, and four to six of these patients also had skin involvement. After a median post-mortem interval of about nine hours, the autopsy tissues collected included GI sites spanning esophagus to rectum, along with liver, skin and lymphoid organs including spleen. Each autopsy specimen was bisected, with one portion flash-frozen in liquid nitrogen and the remainder formalin-fixed, and the outer muscle layers of GI specimens were removed. Genomic DNA was extracted from frozen tissues using the Mag-Bind Blood & Tissue DNA HDQ 96 Kit on a Chemagic 360 or the DNeasy Blood & Tissue Kit. Because of concern about red blood cell contamination, the extracted DNA went through further purification with the Genomic DNA Clean & Concentrator-25 kit.

The junction carries 6 bases between V and J, which are trimmed by 0 bases and 6 bases respectively. The CDR3 spans 12 residues, from the cysteine through the phenylalanine. Of the read, only the CDR3 DNA is kept; its 36 bases are in frame from base 1. From a lookup of the germline V gene (reference sequence), CDR1 and CDR2 are LGHDT and YNNKEL. The record originates from a study of tissue T cells after allogeneic stem cell transplantation (dated by TCRdb to between 2021 and 2023). Context from the whole study: Grafts from donors were received by all GVHD patients, with several grafts being unmodified and three being CD34-selected to deplete T cells. For tissues with multiple samples, a pathologist reviewed H&E sections and gave sequencing priority to samples with histologically apparent lymphocytes. TCR beta repertoires were profiled across many tissues obtained from research autopsies of patients with and without GVHD, as well as in mouse models of GVHD. The human arm was conducted as a prospective observational study, and neither blinding nor randomization was performed.

The library was obtained by the immunoSEQ multiplex PCR assay. Adaptive Biotechnologies performed the TCRbeta CDR3 sequencing at survey depth and reported CDR3 sequences, V/J genes, productive frequency and template counts. Amplification of TCR beta CDR3 regions started from genomic DNA instead of RNA. Concerning the study's data processing: Jensen-Shannon divergence served to quantify pairwise repertoire overlap between tissues, with 0 meaning identical and 1 meaning complete divergence. Tissues were clustered by single-linkage agglomerative hierarchical clustering of pairwise JSD values, and the clustering results were displayed as dendrograms. GLIPH2 was run on all patient samples with simulation_depth 1000, kmer_min_depth 3, cdr3_length_cutoff 8, keeping groups with more than two unique CDR3s. A standardized tissue-overlap score extrapolated Jaccard GLIPH-group overlap across patients to a standard repertoire size of 1000 clones. To look at how diversity was associated with clinical or experimental variables, linear mixed-effect models were used, with tissue treated as a fixed effect and individual treated as a random effect. Not all clones reach the TCRdb copy of this immuneACCESS table, which keeps in-frame sequences only. Checked studies attribute under half of the gap to unresolved V genes and leave the rest unexplained. The V and J calls and clone size come from that table; D and trimming were worked out from the DNA. Counted in this sample were about 1,600 clones; approximately 80% of them appeared once. The top ten clonotypes cover 7% to 9.5% of the sample.

The paper as a whole reports these results and caveats: Few T cell clones were found to be shared across patients, but shared repertoire signatures across patients were revealed in a tissue-specific fashion by motif-based clustering. The study did not determine which tissue TCRs were alloreactive or antigen-specific, and some clones might have been persisting host cells. The patient cohort was small and varied clinically, and sampling depth was recognized as a limitation. In both patients and mice, T cells from blood and spleen covered only a limited part of the TCR repertoire found in tissues. Within patients, how anatomically similar tissues were was a major factor shaping TCR repertoire composition, regardless of disease or transplant status.

The receptor comes from a male patient aged 60 or over with steroid-refractory graft-versus-host disease after an allogeneic stem cell transplant. Where a transplant has occurred, the graft donor may have supplied some of the T cells. The input for sequencing was liver tissue, taken at autopsy. The chain is encoded by TRBV3-1 (or the pseudogene TRBV3-2) joined to TRBJ2-7; no D gene is confidently identified. The CDR3 has the sequence CASSQDPAEQYF. The DNA sequence is TGTGCCAGCAGCCAAGATCCTGCCGAGCAGTACTTC.